One TCR beta chain is described in this entry. The sample comes from a study of blood T cell repertoires in COVID-19. Using immunoSEQ multiplex PCR, the repertoire was profiled, and TCRdb retains in-frame clones only, with some absent. The profile shows some 490,000 clones, less than 90% of them singletons. This CDR3 contains 14 residues. Germline loops: CDR1 MNHNS, CDR2 SASEGT. Trimming stripped 5 bases from V and 10 bases from J, with 17 bases between. The chain carries TRBV6-1 and TRBJ1-4; the D is unclear. This clonotype was sampled from an older woman who had recovered from COVID-19. Sequenced material: PBMCs or T cells enriched from blood (not recorded which). CDR3 protein: CASSYGSSTGKLFF. CDR3 in DNA: TGTGCCAGCAGTTATGGTTCAAGCACCGGAAAACTGTTTTTT.